One sample yielded the 9 T cell receptor beta chains listed below, sequenced in a study of blood T cell repertoires in COVID-19. The method was immunoSEQ multiplex PCR; TCRdb's version includes in-frame clones alone and lacks a portion of them. The sample lists about 210,000 clones; around 83% were seen once. The sequenced sample was peripheral blood. The receptors stem from a woman aged 70-85 years with COVID-19, enrolled during active disease.

This sequence joins TRBV27 and TRBJ2-5; maybe TRBD2 (6 bases). V lost 7 bases and J lost 7, with 10 bases in between. In germline, CDR1 is MNHEY, CDR2 SMNVEV (reference sequence). This CDR3 has 11 residues. The CDR3 region is CASTLGGTQYF. CDR3 DNA sequence: TGTGCCAGCACCCTCGGGGGGACCCAGTACTTC.

This chain joins TRBV7-2 and TRBJ1-1; 7 bases agree with TRBD1. Looked up from germline, CDR1 is SGHTA and CDR2 is FQGNSA. J lost 6 bases, V lost 2 bases, and 9 bases had no gene match. CDR3 length: 15 residues. Here the CDR3 reads CASSLRQGGTAEAFF. The CDR3 coding sequence is TGTGCCAGCAGCTTAAGGCAAGGGGGGACAGCTGAAGCTTTCTTT.

In the case of this clone: This specimen includes other DNA sequences encoding the same CDR3. The chain couples TRBV28 to TRBJ1-4, with 9 bases that match TRBD1. Germline lookup yields CDR1 MDHEN and CDR2 SYDVKM. This CDR3 spans 15 amino acids. V was clipped by 5 bases and J by 4 bases; unmatched bases: 5. The CDR3 protein is CASSPPGQGNEKLFF. The CDR3 region has the DNA TGTGCCAGCAGTCCGCCGGGACAGGGTAATGAAAAACTGTTTTTT.

This clone has only one observation. V and J are TRBV6-2 or TRBV6-3 and TRBJ2-1; the D gene is possibly TRBD2 (6 bases). Germline CDR1 MNHEY, CDR2 SVGEGT. CDR3 length equals 14 residues. Trimming took 5 bases from V and 4 from J, leaving 12 bases between them. This chain's CDR3 is CASSLSDYYNEQFF. The DNA of the CDR3 is TGTGCCAGCAGTCTTTCGGACTATTACAATGAGCAGTTCTTC.

In this sample, this clone is medium-sized. The chain links TRBV6-4 to TRBJ2-3; 8 bases map to TRBD2. CDR3 length: 15 amino acids. Germline lookup yields CDR1 MRHNA and CDR2 SNTAGT. Germline trimming cut 4 bases from V and 0 bases from J; bases unmatched to any gene: 3. CDR3 bases: TGTGCCAGCAGTGCCACTAGCGGTAGCACAGATACGCAGTATTTT. Protein: CASSATSGSTDTQYF.

The chain is built from TRBV6-5 and TRBJ2-3, with 8 nucleotides matching TRBD2. CDR3 length: 15 residues. The V and J ends lost 5 bases and 2 bases, in that order; junction bases with no gene match: 6. Germline loops: CDR1 MNHEY, CDR2 SVGAGI. The CDR3 sequence: CASSLSLADTDTQYF. CDR3 nucleotides: TGTGCCAGCAGTCTCTCACTAGCGGACACAGATACGCAGTATTTT.

This sequence joins TRBV6-1 and TRBJ2-3, with TRBD2 identical over 10 bases. CDR1 and CDR2 from the germline V gene are MNHNS and SASEGT. V shed 0 bases, J shed 4 bases, and the junction held 7 bases outside the gene matches. The CDR3 sequence is 17 residues long. The CDR3 sequence: CASSEALGTSVADTQYF. The CDR3 DNA follows: TGTGCCAGCAGTGAAGCGCTCGGGACTAGCGTGGCAGATACGCAGTATTTT.

The genes are TRBV27 and TRBJ2-7; TRBD2 matches 10 bases. In germline, CDR1 is MNHEY, CDR2 SMNVEV (reference sequence). The CDR3 is made up of 15 amino acids. Trimming at V came to 3 bases and at J to 5 bases, leaving 7 bases not matched to a gene. CDR3 bases: TGTGCCAGCAGTTTCAGGCTAGCGGGAGTCCACGAGCAGTACTTC. Residues: CASSFRLAGVHEQYF.

The rearrangement links TRBV24-1 to TRBJ2-5, with D perhaps TRBD2 (6 bases). CDR1 and CDR2 from the germline V gene are KGHDR and SFDVKD. The CDR3 has 13 amino acids. The ends were cut back, 9 bases at V and 3 bases at J, with 13 bases in the middle. CDR3 in DNA: TGTGCCACCTCCCCTGGCGGGGAAGAGACCCAGTACTTC. The encoded protein is CATSPGGEETQYF.